What follows are 16 T cell receptor beta chains derived from one specimen sequenced in a study of CD8 T cells in ankylosing spondylitis. TCRdb called the 5' RACE reads again in MiXCR, with one record for every CDR3 protein. The sample includes some 180,000 distinct CDR3 sequences, roughly 18% of them seen just once. The sample comprised blood, either unsorted or a sorted T cell fraction (not recorded which). Receptors were obtained from a male donor under 30 with ankylosing spondylitis or in good health (not recorded which).

This clonotype was seen many times. V usage is TRBV3-1 and J usage is TRBJ2-1, with unresolved D. Germline V gene lookup returns CDR1 LGHDT and CDR2 YNNKEL (reference sequence). Trimming cost V 3 bases and J 0 bases, with 9 bases left between them. CDR3 length: 15 residues. DNA for the CDR3: TGTGCCAGCAGCCAGGGTGGACCCTCCTACAATGAGCAGTTCTTC. This codes for CASSQGGPSYNEQFF.

For this clonotype: The junction and the germline gene differ at one end; a read error may be behind it. This chain joins TRBV29-1 and TRBJ2-5; TRBD1 matches at 8 bases. Looked up from germline, CDR1 is SQVTM and CDR2 is ANQGSEA. This CDR3 region has 12 residues. The CDR3 bases are TGTAGCGTGGGGGACAGGAAGGAGACCCAGTACTTC. It specifies CSVGDRKETQYF.

This clonotype appeared many times. This chain links TRBV5-1 with TRBJ2-2, with TRBD1 identical over 9 bases. CDR1 is SGHRS and CDR2 is YFSETQ in the germline V gene. V was clipped by 4 bases and J by 1 base; unmatched bases: 8. This CDR3 is built from 17 residues. The CDR3 is CASSDQPGQGNTGELFF. The CDR3, as DNA: TGCGCCAGCAGCGATCAGCCGGGACAGGGGAACACCGGGGAGCTGTTTTTT.

Many counts were recorded for this clonotype. V and J are TRBV4-3 and TRBJ2-1, with a possible D match to TRBD1 (5 bases). This CDR3 is built from 14 residues. The germline V gene encodes CDR1 LGHNA and CDR2 YSLEER. Trimming removed 2 bases at V and 10 bases at J, with 15 bases between. CDR3 loop: CASSQSQGQWEQFF. The CDR3 DNA follows: TGCGCCAGCAGCCAATCGCAGGGTCAATGGGAGCAGTTCTTC.

This clonotype was counted ten times or more. The V and J genes are TRBV6-6 and TRBJ2-7; D is ambiguous. CDR1 is MNHNY, CDR2 SVGAGI, per germline (reference sequence). Trimming left V 5 bases short and J 6 bases short, with 11 bases between. The CDR3 runs 12 residues. The CDR3 spells CASSRPESEQYF. CDR3 in DNA: TGTGCCAGCAGTCGCCCGGAGTCCGAGCAGTACTTC.

CDR3 loop: CASSDYGSSYNEQFF. DNA of the CDR3: TGCGCCAGCAGTGATTACGGGAGCTCCTACAATGAGCAGTTCTTC. The chain employs TRBV10-1 and TRBJ2-1; D possibly corresponds to TRBD2 (6 bases). V was cut by 3 bases and J by 0 bases, with 9 bases left in between. CDR3 length: 15 residues. Germline V gives CDR1 WNHNN, CDR2 SYGVQD (reference sequence).

This clonotype was recorded many times. The chain joins TRBV30 to TRBJ2-2; D not certain. Trimming pared 4 bases from V and 7 bases from J, leaving 7 bases between. The CDR3 has 11 amino acids. CDR1 GTSNPN and CDR2 SVGIG come from the germline V gene (reference sequence). The CDR3 sequence is CAWTGSGELFF. The CDR3 nucleotides read TGTGCCTGGACTGGTAGCGGGGAGCTGTTTTTT.

This clonotype was recorded at least ten times. This chain uses TRBV27 with TRBJ2-2, with D tentatively TRBD1 (5 bases). In germline, CDR1 is MNHEY, CDR2 SMNVEV (reference sequence). The CDR3 has 13 residues. Trimming stripped 5 bases from V and 8 bases from J, with 12 bases between. The CDR3 spells CASSPYRRGELFF. For the CDR3, the DNA is TGTGCCAGCAGTCCCTACAGGCGGGGGGAGCTGTTTTTT.

This clonotype was counted at least ten times. The CDR3 loop is CASSQGGVQETQYF. CDR3 nucleotide sequence: TGCGCCAGCAGCCAAGGAGGGGTACAAGAGACCCAGTACTTC. The chain is built from TRBV4-1 and TRBJ2-5; D possibly uses TRBD1 or TRBD2 (5 bases each). The CDR3 is 14 amino acids. Trimming left V 1 base short and J 2 bases short, with 8 bases between. The germline gives CDR1 MGHRA, CDR2 YSYEKL.

Ten or more counts support this clonotype. The rearrangement links TRBV7-9 to TRBJ1-2, with 8 bases identical to TRBD1. The CDR3 covers 14 residues. Germline CDR1 reads SEHNR; CDR2 reads FQNEAQ (reference sequence). Unmatched junction bases numbered 7, after V lost 3 bases and J lost 7 bases. CDR3 in amino acids: CASSLGQVRSGYTF. In DNA, the CDR3 is TGTGCCAGCAGCTTGGGACAGGTCCGCTCTGGCTACACCTTC. Full variable domain (rest looked up from reference TRBV7-9 and TRBJ1-2): DTGVSQNPRHKITKRGQNVTFRCDPISEHNRLYWYRQTLGQGPEFLTYFQNEAQLEKSRLLSDRFSAERPKGSFSTLEIQRTEQGDSAMYLCASSLGQVRSGYTFGSGTRLTVV.

This clonotype has just one count. This chain joins TRBV18 and TRBJ1-1, with TRBD1 matching 9 bases. V was clipped by 4 bases and J by 10 bases; unmatched bases: 4. Germline V CDR1 and CDR2: KGHSH, LQKENI. The CDR3 totals 12 residues. The DNA for the CDR3 is TGTGCCAGCTCACGGGACAGGGAGCCAGCTTTCTTT. Amino acid sequence: CASSRDREPAFF. The full variable domain, its missing parts supplied by reference TRBV18 and TRBJ1-1, is NAGVMQNPRHLVRRRGQEARLRCSPMKGHSHVYWYRQLPEEGLKFMVYLQKENIIDESGMPKERFSAEFPKEGPSILRIQQVVRGDSAAYFCASSRDREPAFFGQGTRLTVV.

This clonotype was seen many times. V gene TRBV5-1 combines with J gene TRBJ2-2, with 10 bases aligning to TRBD2. This CDR3 has 16 residues. V was clipped by 4 bases and J by 3 bases; unmatched bases: 6. CDR1 and CDR2 from the germline V gene are SGHRS and YFSETQ. The CDR3 DNA reads TGCGCCAGCAGCCTTCTAGCGGGAGTAGACACCGGGGAGCTGTTTTTT. Translated: CASSLLAGVDTGELFF.

This clonotype was detected ten times or more. The rearrangement uses TRBV11-2 and TRBJ2-1; TRBD2 matches at 7 bases. This CDR3 region has 15 residues. Germline assignment: CDR1 SGHAT and CDR2 FQNNGV. Trimming at V came to 5 bases and at J to 2 bases, leaving 6 bases not matched to a gene. CDR3 loop: CASSGVRGAYNEQFF. The CDR3 coding sequence is TGTGCCAGCAGCGGAGTCCGGGGGGCCTACAATGAGCAGTTCTTC.

This clonotype was seen many times. V and J are TRBV5-1 and TRBJ1-2; no definite D call. V was trimmed by 6 bases and J by 8 bases, leaving 17 bases between them. The CDR3 is 13 amino acids. CDR1 is SGHRS and CDR2 is YFSETQ in the germline V gene. This CDR3 is CASTEGTVHGYTF. The CDR3 DNA reads as TGCGCCAGCACGGAAGGCACAGTGCACGGCTACACCTTC.

The table lists this clonotype with many counts. The chain employs TRBV2 and TRBJ2-7; D might be TRBD1 (6 bases). The V gene's germline CDR1 is SNHLY and CDR2 FYNNEI. This CDR3 is 13 amino acids long. With 5 bases removed from V and 5 bases from J, the gap between germline ends came to 13 bases. This CDR3 is CASSSQGLNEQYV. The CDR3 DNA reads as TGTGCCAGCAGTTCACAGGGTCTGAACGAGCAGTACGTC.

This clonotype was counted at least ten times. This rearrangement joins TRBV5-1 to TRBJ1-2; perhaps TRBD1 as D (5 bases). V was pared by 0 bases and J by 10 bases, with 13 bases between. CDR1 is SGHRS, CDR2 YFSETQ, per germline. The CDR3 extends over 13 amino acids. The CDR3 bases are TGCGCCAGCAGCTTGGGCCAGGGAACGGACTACACCTTC. This encodes CASSLGQGTDYTF.